The 24 T cell receptor beta chains below were found in one sample sequenced in a study of molecular identifiers for immune sequencing clone quantification. Each CDR3 protein gets one entry after TCRdb re-called the PCR reads with MiXCR. The data show hundreds of thousands of distinct CDR3 sequences, roughly 24% seen once. The source material was naive CD8+ T cells from blood, with Jurkat cell RNA spiked in. Specified subset: FACS-sorted CD8+CD4-CCR7+CD45RA+ naive T cells. The receptors stem from a human donor in good health. Some libraries in this study had Jurkat cell RNA spiked in.

This clonotype was observed many times. V and J are TRBV7-2 and TRBJ2-7, with D possibly being TRBD2 (6 bases). The CDR3 extends over 15 amino acids. Germline V gene sequence: CDR1 SGHTA, CDR2 FQGNSA. V was pared by 0 bases and J by 1 base, with 10 bases between. The CDR3 is CASSLAGTFSYEQYF. CDR3 in DNA: TGTGCCAGCAGCTTAGCAGGGACTTTTTCCTACGAGCAGTACTTC.

This clonotype has a count of ten or more. The chain combines TRBV28 with TRBJ1-5, with a weak D call TRBD1 (5 bases). Germline V gene sequence: CDR1 MDHEN, CDR2 SYDVKM. The CDR3 contains 20 residues. V shed 6 bases and J shed 1 base, with 28 bases lying between them. The CDR3 region has the DNA TGTGCCAGCAGCCCCGGTGGGGCCCTTTCCGCTTCAATGAGCAATCAGCCCCAGCATTTT. The encoded protein is CASSPGGALSASMSNQPQHF. The full variable domain, completed using reference TRBV28 and TRBJ1-5, is DVKVTQSSRYLVKRTGEKVFLECVQDMDHENMFWYRQDPGLGLRLIYFSYDVKMKEKGDIPEGYSVSREKKERFSLILESASTNQTSMYLCASSPGGALSASMSNQPQHFGDGTRLSIL.

This clonotype was counted at least ten times. The chain combines TRBV29-1 with TRBJ2-6; D uncertain. In germline, CDR1 is SQVTM, CDR2 ANQGSEA. The CDR3 is 14 amino acids. The V and J ends lost 2 bases and 2 bases respectively, with 7 bases between them. In DNA, the CDR3 is TGCAGCGTTGAATGGCCGCCTGGGGCCAACGTCCTGACTTTC. This encodes CSVEWPPGANVLTF.

The V call is TRBV20-1, the J call TRBJ2-7; 8 nucleotides match TRBD2. V lost 5 bases to trimming and J lost 4 bases; unmatched junction nucleotides: 7. CDR1 and CDR2 (germline): DFQATT, SNEGSKA (reference sequence). The CDR3 loop spans 13 amino acids. This chain's CDR3 is CSACTSGDYEQYF. CDR3 coding DNA: TGCAGTGCTTGTACTAGCGGAGATTACGAGCAGTACTTC.

V gene TRBV11-3 combines with J gene TRBJ2-3; 7 bases line up with TRBD1. Trimming cost V 4 bases and J 1 base; bases outside gene matches: 11. The CDR3 has 17 residues. CDR1 is SGHNT, CDR2 YENEEA, per germline. Written as DNA, the CDR3 is TGTGCCAGCAGCTCCCGACAGGGAATACGGGGCACAGATACGCAGTATTTT. Its protein product is CASSSRQGIRGTDTQYF. Supplemented by reference TRBV11-3 and TRBJ2-3, the full variable domain reads EAGVVQSPRYKIIEKKQPVAFWCNPISGHNTLYWYLQNLGQGPELLIRYENEEAVDDSQLPKDRFSAERLKGVDSTLKIQPAELGDSAVYLCASSSRQGIRGTDTQYFGPGTRLTVL.

Remarks on this clonotype: The junction and the germline gene differ at one end; a read error may be behind it. The V gene is TRBV5-1, the J gene TRBJ2-5; 7 bases are a match to TRBD1. Germline CDR1 SGHRS, CDR2 YFSETQ. The CDR3 spans 15 residues. The CDR3 sequence: CASSLGDSILETQYF. The CDR3 DNA follows: TGCGCCAGCAGCTTGGGGGACAGTATCCTAGAGACACAGTACTTC.

This clonotype appeared a few times. The chain couples TRBV5-6 to TRBJ2-7, with 14 bases matching TRBD2. V was clipped by 0 bases and J by 2 bases; unmatched bases: 10. CDR1 is SGHDT, CDR2 YYEEEE, per germline. The CDR3 consists of 19 residues. Here the CDR3 DNA reads TGTGCCAGCAGCTTGGCCCGACTAGCGGGAGGGCCTGAAGCCTACGAGCAGTACTTC. Its protein is CASSLARLAGGPEAYEQYF. The variable domain in full, with the rest retrieved from reference TRBV5-6 and TRBJ2-7, is DAGVTQSPTHLIKTRGQQVTLRCSPKSGHDTVSWYQQALGQGPQFIFQYYEEEERQRGNFPDRFSGHQFPNYSSELNVNALLLGDSALYLCASSLARLAGGPEAYEQYFGPGTRLTVT.

Notes on this clonotype: Being one base from a much bigger clone, this may be a read error. Because it lacks the conserved phenylalanine or tryptophan at the end, this CDR3 is likely a read error. The V call is TRBV28, the J call TRBJ2-3; D is unclear. Trimming left V 3 bases short and J 2 bases short, with 9 bases between. CDR1 MDHEN and CDR2 SYDVKM come from the germline V gene. The CDR3 contains 14 residues. The CDR3 loop is CASSFKRNTDTQYS. The CDR3 region has the DNA TGTGCCAGCAGTTTCAAACGGAACACAGATACGCAGTATTCT.

This clonotype was counted between two and nine times. This chain links TRBV27 with TRBJ1-1; possibly TRBD1 for D (5 bases). The germline gives CDR1 MNHEY, CDR2 SMNVEV (reference sequence). Trimming pared 3 bases from V and 0 bases from J, leaving 11 bases between. The CDR3 has 15 amino acids. This CDR3 reads CASSFYRTMNTEAFF. CDR3 nucleotide sequence: TGTGCCAGCAGTTTCTACAGGACAATGAACACTGAAGCTTTCTTT.

This clonotype was counted many times. The chain joins TRBV6-2 or TRBV6-3 to TRBJ1-1; no clear D gene. The CDR3 is 13 amino acids. Germline assignment: CDR1 MNHEY and CDR2 SVGEGT. The germline V and J ends were trimmed by 6 bases and 0 bases, with 8 bases remaining between them. The CDR3 region is CASRRLMNTEAFF. The CDR3 DNA sequence: TGTGCCAGCAGGAGGCTTATGAACACTGAAGCTTTCTTT.

There are many counts of this clonotype. CDR3: CASSPSQTLGNEQFF. CDR3 sequence (DNA): TGTGCCAGCAGTCCCTCCCAGACTCTCGGTAATGAGCAGTTCTTC. The rearrangement links TRBV6-5 to TRBJ2-1; D is ambiguous. Germline lookup yields CDR1 MNHEY and CDR2 SVGAGI. This CDR3 has 15 residues. The V gene lost 5 bases and the J gene lost 7 bases, with 18 bases spanning the gap.

In its sample, this clonotype was seen a few times. J is TRBJ2-1 and V is TRBV29-1; 11 bases are shared with TRBD1. Germline V CDR1 and CDR2: SQVTM, ANQGSEA. Trimming removed 2 bases from V and 10 bases from J; junction bases left unmatched: 10. CDR3 length equals 15 residues. The CDR3 DNA sequence: TGCAGCGTTGAAAGTGGGACAGGGGGTGGCGAGGAGCAGTTCTTC. Its translation: CSVESGTGGGEEQFF.

This clonotype was seen ten or more times. The chain uses TRBV6-5 and TRBJ1-5; no clear D gene. The germline gives CDR1 MNHEY, CDR2 SVGAGI. The CDR3 is 16 amino acids. V was pared by 5 bases and J by 0 bases, with 14 bases between. The CDR3 region is CASSPSSVFSNQPQHF. The CDR3 DNA reads TGTGCCAGCAGTCCCAGCAGTGTTTTTAGCAATCAGCCCCAGCATTTT.

On this clonotype itself: A read error may explain this, as a much larger clone is one base away. CDR3 amino acids: CASSPRDRDSEAFF. The CDR3 DNA is TGTGCCAGCAGCCCTAGGGACAGGGATTCTGAAGCTTTCTTT. The chain links TRBV7-9 to TRBJ1-1; 9 bases align to TRBD1. After removal of 5 bases from V and 6 bases from J, the junction contained 7 bases not matched to a gene. CDR3 size: 14 residues. Per germline, CDR1 SEHNR and CDR2 FQNEAQ (reference sequence).

In its sample, this clonotype was seen many times. The genes are TRBV7-9 and TRBJ1-1, with no clear D. There are 13 residues in the CDR3. V dropped 5 bases and J dropped 0 bases, with 7 bases sitting between them. Germline CDR1 SEHNR, CDR2 FQNEAQ (reference sequence). The CDR3 is CASSPQMNTEAFF. The CDR3 coding sequence is TGTGCCAGCAGCCCACAAATGAACACTGAAGCTTTCTTT. Using reference TRBV7-9 and TRBJ1-1 for the parts outside the CDR3, the full variable domain is DTGVSQNPRHKITKRGQNVTFRCDPISEHNRLYWYRQTLGQGPEFLTYFQNEAQLEKSRLLSDRFSAERPKGSFSTLEIQRTEQGDSAMYLCASSPQMNTEAFFGQGTRLTVV.

V usage is TRBV15 and J usage is TRBJ2-5; TRBD2 matches 7 bases. Germline assignment: CDR1 LNHNV and CDR2 YYDKDF (reference sequence). This CDR3 comprises 14 residues. V was clipped by 1 base and J by 3 bases; unmatched bases: 2. In nucleotides, the CDR3 is TGTGCCACCAGCAGAGTGGCGGGGGAAGAGACCCAGTACTTC. It specifies CATSRVAGEETQYF.

This clonotype was observed many times. The rearrangement uses TRBV7-2 and TRBJ2-7, with 8 nucleotides matching TRBD2. In germline, CDR1 is SGHTA, CDR2 FQGNSA. V dropped 3 bases and J dropped 3; count of bases not matched to a gene: 4. The CDR3 loop spans 14 amino acids. The CDR3 nucleotides are TGTGCCAGCAGCTTCGGGACTAGGGGCTACGAGCAGTACTTC. Protein sequence: CASSFGTRGYEQYF.

In its sample, this clonotype was seen many times. V and J are TRBV2 and TRBJ2-3, with 7 nucleotides matching TRBD2. V trimming: 8 bases; J trimming: 4 bases; junction bases outside the gene matches: 15. Per germline, CDR1 SNHLY and CDR2 FYNNEI. There are 16 residues in the CDR3. The CDR3 loop is CASSLLLGLAADTQYF. The DNA of the CDR3 is TGTGCCAGCTCCCTACTTCTGGGGCTAGCGGCAGATACGCAGTATTTT.

The chain couples TRBV29-1 to TRBJ2-1; TRBD2 agrees at 8 bases. This CDR3 has 16 residues. Per germline, CDR1 SQVTM and CDR2 ANQGSEA. The junction had 9 bases not matched to a gene; V was cut back by 5 bases and J by 0 bases. This CDR3 reads CSVIGKRGSSYNEQFF. The CDR3 nucleotides read TGCAGCGTTATAGGGAAGCGGGGGAGCTCCTACAATGAGCAGTTCTTC.

Details on this clonotype: This may be a read error, as it is one base from a much larger clone. This chain uses TRBV5-1 with TRBJ1-1; D ambiguous. This CDR3 has 12 residues. Germline V gene sequence: CDR1 SGHRS, CDR2 YFSETQ. Here the CDR3 DNA reads TGCGCCAGCAGCTTTGACAACACTGAAGCTTCCTTT. Protein: CASSFDNTEASF.

Note on this clonotype: A read error may account for a junction end that differs from germline. The V and J genes are TRBV7-9 and TRBJ2-7, with unresolved D. The CDR3 runs to 11 residues. Germline CDR1 SEHNR, CDR2 FQNEAQ (reference sequence). CDR3 sequence reads: CASSLSAEQYF. CDR3 DNA: TGTGCCAGTAGCTTATCGGCCGAGCAGTACTTC.

The gene calls are TRBV4-3 and TRBJ2-1; the D call may be TRBD1 or TRBD2 (6 bases each). Trimming cost V 0 bases and J 3 bases, with 12 bases left between them. Germline values: CDR1 LGHNA, CDR2 YSLEER. The CDR3 runs to 16 residues. The CDR3 loop is CASSQDLGGRYNEQFF. In DNA form, the CDR3 reads TGCGCCAGCAGCCAAGATCTGGGGGGCCGCTACAATGAGCAGTTCTTC.

This clonotype was counted only a few times. V and J are TRBV4-1 and TRBJ1-6; weak D call: TRBD1 (6 bases). CDR3 length equals 16 residues. Between the trimmed V and J ends, which lost 5 bases and 9 bases, there was a span of 20 bases. Per germline, CDR1 MGHRA and CDR2 YSYEKL. The CDR3 here is CASSESGVYGGSPLHF. DNA for the CDR3: TGCGCCAGCAGCGAATCAGGGGTATACGGAGGTTCACCCCTCCACTTT.

In this sample, this clonotype turned up a few times. The chain is built from TRBV12-3 or TRBV12-4 and TRBJ1-4; D possibly corresponds to TRBD1 (5 bases). The CDR3 is made up of 15 amino acids. The V end lost 3 bases, the J end lost 4 bases, and 12 bases lay between the germline ends. The CDR3 loop is CASSFRDGINEKLFF. The DNA for the CDR3 is TGTGCCAGCAGTTTCCGGGACGGTATTAATGAAAAACTGTTTTTT.